This TCR beta chain was observed in a study of blood T cell repertoires in COVID-19. Looked up from germline, CDR1 is LGHDT and CDR2 is YNNKEL (reference sequence). V dropped 2 bases and J dropped 3; count of bases not matched to a gene: 7. The CDR3 covers 18 residues. TCRdb's copy holds only in-frame clones and misses some; the assay was immunoSEQ multiplex PCR. The table lists approximately 270,000 clones, over 75% of them singletons. In terms of age and location, participants ranged from roughly 18 to 90 years and lived in about 25 US areas. The receptor was derived from a woman in her 30s who had recovered from COVID-19. Sequenced material: PBMCs or T cells enriched from blood (not recorded which). J is TRBJ2-6 and V is TRBV3-1 (or the pseudogene TRBV3-2); 10 nucleotides agree with TRBD1. This chain's CDR3 is CASSQSDRGLSGANVLTF. CDR3 bases: TGTGCCAGCAGCCAATCGGACAGGGGGTTGAGTGGGGCCAACGTCCTGACTTTC.